A single sample is the source of the 5 T cell receptor beta chains below, sequenced in a study of cytomegalovirus exposure and HLA in healthy donors. The protocol was immunoSEQ multiplex PCR, while the TCRdb copy is restricted to in-frame clones and leaves out a portion. In the table there are 200,000 or so clones, approximately 86% of which are singletons. Sequenced input: PBMCs. The receptor source for this set is a woman aged 18-29 years in good health and CMV-seronegative.

On this clone itself: Within the sample, other DNA sequences also encode this same CDR3. This chain's CDR3 is CASSLGRGNTEAFF. CDR3 nucleotides: TGTGCCAGCAGTTTGGGCAGGGGTAACACTGAAGCTTTCTTT. The chain links TRBV28 to TRBJ1-1, with D possibly matching TRBD1 (6 bases). CDR1 MDHEN and CDR2 SYDVKM come from the germline V gene. This CDR3 contains 14 residues. The V gene lost 3 bases and the J gene lost 2 bases, with 10 bases spanning the gap.

The sample holds a few counts of this clone. The J gene is TRBJ1-5, the V gene TRBV5-1; 7 nucleotides match TRBD1. Looked up from germline, CDR1 is SGHRS and CDR2 is YFSETQ. The CDR3 totals 15 residues. Trimming at V came to 0 bases and at J to 0 bases, leaving 0 bases not matched to a gene. The CDR3 loop is CASSLGDSSNQPQHF. CDR3 DNA sequence: TGCGCCAGCAGCTTGGGGGACAGTAGCAATCAGCCCCAGCATTTT. The variable domain in full, with the rest retrieved from reference TRBV5-1 and TRBJ1-5, is KAGVTQTPRYLIKTRGQQVTLSCSPISGHRSVSWYQQTPGQGLQFLFEYFSETQRNKGNFPGRFSGRQFSNSRSEMNVSTLELGDSALYLCASSLGDSSNQPQHFGDGTRLSIL.

J is TRBJ2-1 and V is TRBV6-6; 9 nucleotides align to TRBD2. Unmatched junction bases numbered 10, after V lost 5 bases and J lost 8 bases. The CDR3 consists of 15 residues. Germline-derived CDR1 and CDR2 are MNHNY and SVGAGI (reference sequence). In nucleotides, the CDR3 is TGTGCCAGCAGTAAGCTAGCGGGACACTCCGATGAGCAGTTCTTC. It specifies CASSKLAGHSDEQFF.

The chain recombines TRBV29-1 with TRBJ1-2; 10 nucleotides line up with TRBD1. Germline trimming cut 5 bases from V and 6 bases from J; bases unmatched to any gene: 21. The CDR3 is 18 residues long. The germline V gene encodes CDR1 SQVTM and CDR2 ANQGSEA. Written as DNA, the CDR3 is TGCAGCGTTCGGCTCCCTCCATCCAGGGACAGGGGCAGGGATGGCTACACCTTC. Its protein product is CSVRLPPSRDRGRDGYTF.

The rearrangement uses TRBV27 and TRBJ1-2; 7 nucleotides line up with TRBD1. The length of the CDR3 is 14 residues. V shed 6 bases, J shed 5 bases, and the junction held 9 bases outside the gene matches. The germline V gene encodes CDR1 MNHEY and CDR2 SMNVEV (reference sequence). This CDR3 reads CASSPRQGRYGYTF. For the CDR3, the DNA is TGTGCCAGCAGCCCTAGACAGGGTCGGTATGGCTACACCTTC.